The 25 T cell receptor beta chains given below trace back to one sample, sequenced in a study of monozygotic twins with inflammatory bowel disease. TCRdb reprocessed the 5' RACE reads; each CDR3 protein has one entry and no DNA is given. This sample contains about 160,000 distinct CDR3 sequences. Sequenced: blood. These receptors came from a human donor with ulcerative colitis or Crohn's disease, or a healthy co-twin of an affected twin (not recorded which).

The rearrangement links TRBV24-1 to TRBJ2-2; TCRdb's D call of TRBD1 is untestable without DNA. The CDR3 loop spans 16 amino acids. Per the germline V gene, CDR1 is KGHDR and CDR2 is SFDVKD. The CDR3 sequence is CATSDPGTENTGELFF.

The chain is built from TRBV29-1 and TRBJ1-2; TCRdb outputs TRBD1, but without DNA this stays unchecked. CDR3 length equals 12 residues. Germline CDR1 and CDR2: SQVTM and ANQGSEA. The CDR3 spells CSVDTGNYGYTF.

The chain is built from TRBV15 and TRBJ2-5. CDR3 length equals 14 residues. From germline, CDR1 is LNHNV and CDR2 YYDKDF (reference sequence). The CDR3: CATSRDPSRETQYF.

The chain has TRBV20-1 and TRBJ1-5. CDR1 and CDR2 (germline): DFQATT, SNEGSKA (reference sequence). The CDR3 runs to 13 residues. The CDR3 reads CSAMSQGLQPQHF.

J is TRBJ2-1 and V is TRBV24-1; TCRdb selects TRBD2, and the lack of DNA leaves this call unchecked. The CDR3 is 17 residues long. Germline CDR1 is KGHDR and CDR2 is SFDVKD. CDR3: CATSDLKSGRTYNEQFF.

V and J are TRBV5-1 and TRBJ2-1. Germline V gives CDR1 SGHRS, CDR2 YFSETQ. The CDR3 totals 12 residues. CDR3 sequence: CASSLVTNEQFF.

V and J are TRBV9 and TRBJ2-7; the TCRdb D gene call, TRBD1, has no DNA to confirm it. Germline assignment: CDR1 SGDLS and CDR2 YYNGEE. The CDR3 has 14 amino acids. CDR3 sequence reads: CASAGQASSYEQYF. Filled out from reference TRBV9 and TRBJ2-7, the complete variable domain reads DSGVTQTPKHLITATGQRVTLRCSPRSGDLSVYWYQQSLDQGLQFLIQYYNGEERAKGNILERFSAQQFPDLHSELNLSSLELGDSALYFCASAGQASSYEQYFGPGTRLTVT.

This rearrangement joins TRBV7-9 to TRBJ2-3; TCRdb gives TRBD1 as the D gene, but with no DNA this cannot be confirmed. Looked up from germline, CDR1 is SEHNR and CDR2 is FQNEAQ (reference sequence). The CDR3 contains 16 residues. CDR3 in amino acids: CASSPGQGTGTDTQYF.

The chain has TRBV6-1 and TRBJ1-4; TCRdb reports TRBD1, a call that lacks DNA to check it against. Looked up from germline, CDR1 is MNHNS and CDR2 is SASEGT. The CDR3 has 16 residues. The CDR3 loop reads CASSEHQGTANEKLFF.

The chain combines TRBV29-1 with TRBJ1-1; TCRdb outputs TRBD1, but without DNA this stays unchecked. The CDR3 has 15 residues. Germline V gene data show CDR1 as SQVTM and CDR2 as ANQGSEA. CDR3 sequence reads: CSVVIPGPMNTEAFF.

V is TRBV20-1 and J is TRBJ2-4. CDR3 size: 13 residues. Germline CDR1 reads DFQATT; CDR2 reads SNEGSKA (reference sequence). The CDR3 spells CSASLTPKNIQYF.

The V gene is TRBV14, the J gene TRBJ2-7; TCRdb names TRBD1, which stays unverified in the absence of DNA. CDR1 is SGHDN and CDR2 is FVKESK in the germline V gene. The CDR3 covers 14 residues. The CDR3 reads CASSQDRPPREQYF.

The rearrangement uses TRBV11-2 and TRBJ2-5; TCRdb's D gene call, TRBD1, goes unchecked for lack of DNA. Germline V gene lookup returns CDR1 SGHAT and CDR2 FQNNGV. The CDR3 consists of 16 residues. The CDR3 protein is CASSTGTGGTQETQYF.

This CDR3 reads CACGTGGSGYTF. V gene TRBV30 combines with J gene TRBJ1-2; the TRBD1 assignment by TCRdb is unverifiable without DNA. Germline V gene lookup returns CDR1 GTSNPN and CDR2 SVGIG (reference sequence). This CDR3 is 12 amino acids long.

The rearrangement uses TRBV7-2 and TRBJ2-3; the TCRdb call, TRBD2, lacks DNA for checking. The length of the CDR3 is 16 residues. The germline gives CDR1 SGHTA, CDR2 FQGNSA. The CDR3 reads CASSRDSGRGGDTQYF.

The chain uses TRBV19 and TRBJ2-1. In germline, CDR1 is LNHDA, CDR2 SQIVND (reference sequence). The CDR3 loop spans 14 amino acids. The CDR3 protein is CASSISRIYNEQFF.

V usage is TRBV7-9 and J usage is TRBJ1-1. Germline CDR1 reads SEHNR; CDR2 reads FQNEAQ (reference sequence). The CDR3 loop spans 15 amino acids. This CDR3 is CASSVFRVRNTEAFF.

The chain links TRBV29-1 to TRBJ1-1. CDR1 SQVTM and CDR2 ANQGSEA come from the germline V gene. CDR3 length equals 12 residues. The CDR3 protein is CSAMDTNTEAFF.

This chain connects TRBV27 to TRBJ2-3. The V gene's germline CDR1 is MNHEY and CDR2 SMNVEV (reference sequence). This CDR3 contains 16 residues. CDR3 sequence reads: CASSLRGNGYTDTQYF.

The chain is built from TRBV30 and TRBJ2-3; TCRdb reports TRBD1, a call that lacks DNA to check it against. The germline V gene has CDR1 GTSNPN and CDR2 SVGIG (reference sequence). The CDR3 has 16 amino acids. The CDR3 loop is CAWDPNFGQLTDTQYF.

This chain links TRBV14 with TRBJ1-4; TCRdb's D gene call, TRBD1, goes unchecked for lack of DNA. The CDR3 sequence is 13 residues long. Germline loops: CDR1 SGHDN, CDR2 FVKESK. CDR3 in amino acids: CASSQDGGEKLFF.

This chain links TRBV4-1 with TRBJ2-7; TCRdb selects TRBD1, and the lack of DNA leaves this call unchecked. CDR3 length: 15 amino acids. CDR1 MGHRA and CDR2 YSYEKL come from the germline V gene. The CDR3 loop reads CASSQVVQGAPEQYF.

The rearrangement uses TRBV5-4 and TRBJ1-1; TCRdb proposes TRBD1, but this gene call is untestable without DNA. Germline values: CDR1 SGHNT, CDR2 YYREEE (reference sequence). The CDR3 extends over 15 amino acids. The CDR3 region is CASSLASGGNTEAFF.

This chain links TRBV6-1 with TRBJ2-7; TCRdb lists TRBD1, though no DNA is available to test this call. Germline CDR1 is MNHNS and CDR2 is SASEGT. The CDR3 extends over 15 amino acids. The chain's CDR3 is CASSEGAGSLYEQYF.

CDR3 loop: CASSAQGGYTEAFF. The genes are TRBV2 and TRBJ1-1; the D gene TCRdb calls, TRBD1, cannot be checked with no DNA. CDR1 is SNHLY, CDR2 FYNNEI, per germline. The CDR3 totals 14 residues.